This TCR beta chain was captured by sequencing in a study of T-cell memory formation after mild COVID-19 (dated by TCRdb to about 2021). A note on the overall study: TCR sequence clusters from the two donors were found to be largely donor specific. In two donors, T-cell clones that expanded and contracted after mild COVID-19 were followed by sequencing TCRalpha and TCRbeta repertoires longitudinally. The cohort comprised two young, previously healthy adult volunteers, one female and one male.

The sequencing machine was an Illumina NovaSeq 6000. TCRalpha and TCRbeta cDNA libraries were constructed by 5'RACE with constant-segment primers, with sample barcodes and unique molecular identifiers being introduced. Trizol reagent was used to extract RNA from every sample. Library amplification was performed in two PCR steps, and a second sample barcode and Illumina TruSeq adapters were introduced in the second step. Sequencing of libraries was performed on an Illumina NovaSeq with 2 x 150 bp paired-end reads. The published analysis was carried out like this. Reads were demultiplexed and collapsed into UMI-guided consensus sequences with migec v1.2.7. With mixcr v2.1.11, UMI consensuses were aligned to TRA and TRB V and J templates and assembled into clonotypes. A clonotype was counted as expanded or contracted only when both edgeR and NoisET called the clonotype significant, with the noise models trained on biological replicates. For edgeR calls, the thresholds were a false discovery rate-adjusted p below 0.01 and a log2 fold-change of 1. As an exploratory analysis of dynamics, PCA with hierarchical clustering was applied to max-normalized trajectories of the 1000 most abundant clonotypes. Separately sequenced CD4+ and CD8+ repertoires were used to assign the CD4 or CD8 phenotype of responding clones. TCRdb itself trimmed the public reads at Q25 with fastp, ran MiXCR and retained productive beta chains. Rows with one shared CDR3 protein collapse into an entry with the most common genes and DNA. These V and J calls are TCRdb output, not the study's own analysis. This sample lists 450,000 or so distinct CDR3 sequences; approximately 23% were detected once. The top ten constitute around 13% of the sample.

Overall study results and their limits: Some responding clones were detected in pre-infection memory, which suggested that pre-existing cross-reactive memory T cells had joined the SARS-CoV-2 response. Contracting CD4+ clones were found mainly in CM and EM memory subsets, while CD8+ clones were enriched in EMRA. Only a couple of mild cases were covered by the study, and larger cohorts that include severe cases with pre-infection samples were considered necessary. SARS-CoV-2 specificity was not confirmed for the second-wave clones peaking on day 37. From day 15 to 85, contracting clones showed balanced CD4/CD8 phenotypes, whereas a second wave of clones that expanded from day 15 to 37 leaned towards CD4+.

This clonotype was detected only a few times. Its antigen is not yet known. Base-call qualities are not available, and no considerably larger clone is one nucleotide away. The CDR3 sequence holds 16 residues, the cysteine and phenylalanine included. The only DNA kept is the CDR3, 48 bases in frame from the first base. CDR1 is given as SGDLS and CDR2 as YYNGEE, both from the germline V gene. V is trimmed back by 4 bases and J by 5 bases, and the junction contains 8 bases that no gene match accounts for. PBMCs were isolated by Ficoll-Paque density gradient centrifugation. Material: PBMCs or a T cell subset sorted from them (not recorded which). The chain links TRBV9 with TRBJ1-6, with TRBD1 matching 8 junction bases. This TCR was recovered from an adult woman who had mild COVID-19 (a few samples of this study predate the infection). The sample titles of this study are shuffled in the database, so cell type and time point are left out; the donor was told from shared clones. For the CDR3, the sequence is CASSPRTGSNNSPLHF. The sequenced DNA is TGTGCCAGCAGCCCAAGGACAGGGAGCAATAATTCACCCCTCCACTTT.